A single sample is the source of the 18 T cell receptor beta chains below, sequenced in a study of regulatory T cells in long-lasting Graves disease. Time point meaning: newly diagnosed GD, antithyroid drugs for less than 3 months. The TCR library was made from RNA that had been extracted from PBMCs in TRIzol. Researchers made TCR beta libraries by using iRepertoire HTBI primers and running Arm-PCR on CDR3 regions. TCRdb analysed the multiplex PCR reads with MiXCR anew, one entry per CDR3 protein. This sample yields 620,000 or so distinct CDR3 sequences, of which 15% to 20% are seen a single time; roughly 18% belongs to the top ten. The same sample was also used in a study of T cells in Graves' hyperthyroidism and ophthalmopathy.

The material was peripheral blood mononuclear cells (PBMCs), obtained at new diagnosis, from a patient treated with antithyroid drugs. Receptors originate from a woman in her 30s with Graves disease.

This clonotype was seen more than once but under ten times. As DNA, the CDR3 is TGTGCCACCACCCCTAGCGGGAGGATGAATGAGCAGTTCTTC. Its translation: CATTPSGRMNEQFF. V gene TRBV19 combines with J gene TRBJ2-1, with 11 bases fitting TRBD2. The length of the CDR3 is 14 residues. Per germline, CDR1 LNHDA and CDR2 SQIVND (reference sequence). V shed 10 bases and J 7 bases; nucleotides not matched to a gene: 9.

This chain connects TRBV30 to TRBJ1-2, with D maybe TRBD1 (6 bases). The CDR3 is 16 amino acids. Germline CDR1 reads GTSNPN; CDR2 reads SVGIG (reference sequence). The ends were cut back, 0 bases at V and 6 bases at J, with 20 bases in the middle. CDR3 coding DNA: TGTGCCTGGAGTGTAGGGTGGGCTGGGGGCGTCAATGGCTACACCTTC. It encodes CAWSVGWAGGVNGYTF. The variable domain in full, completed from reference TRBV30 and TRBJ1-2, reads SQTIHQWPATLVQPVGSPLSLECTVEGTSNPNLYWYRQAAGRGLQLLFYSVGIGQISSEVPQNLSASRPQDRQFILSSKKLLLSDSGFYLCAWSVGWAGGVNGYTFGSGTRLTVV.

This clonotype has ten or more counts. The CDR3 loop is CASRSPGTYEQYF. In nucleotides, the CDR3 is TGTGCCAGCAGATCCCCTGGGACTTACGAGCAGTACTTC. The V and J genes are TRBV28 and TRBJ2-7; D is perhaps TRBD2 (6 bases). This CDR3 spans 13 amino acids. V dropped 6 bases and J dropped 4 bases, with 13 bases sitting between them. Per germline, CDR1 MDHEN and CDR2 SYDVKM.

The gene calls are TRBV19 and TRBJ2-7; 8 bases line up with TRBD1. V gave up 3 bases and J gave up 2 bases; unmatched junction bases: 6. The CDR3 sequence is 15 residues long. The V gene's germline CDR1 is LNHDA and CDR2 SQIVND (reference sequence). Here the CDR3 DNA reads TGTGCCAGTAGTATCGCCTGGACAGGGACCTACGAGCAGTACTTC. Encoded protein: CASSIAWTGTYEQYF.

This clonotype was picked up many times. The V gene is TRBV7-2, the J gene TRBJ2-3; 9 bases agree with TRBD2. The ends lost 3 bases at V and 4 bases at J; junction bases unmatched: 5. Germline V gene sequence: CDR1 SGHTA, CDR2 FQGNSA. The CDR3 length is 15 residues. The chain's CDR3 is CASSFSGSTADTQYF. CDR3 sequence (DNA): TGTGCCAGCAGCTTTAGCGGGAGTACAGCAGATACGCAGTATTTT.

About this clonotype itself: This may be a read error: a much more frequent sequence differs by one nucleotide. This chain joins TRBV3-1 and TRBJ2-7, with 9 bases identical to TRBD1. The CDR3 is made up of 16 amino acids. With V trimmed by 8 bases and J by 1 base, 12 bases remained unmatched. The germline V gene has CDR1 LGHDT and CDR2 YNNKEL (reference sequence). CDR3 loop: CASRRLTGGASYEQYF. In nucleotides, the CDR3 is TGTGCCAGCCGCCGCCTCACAGGGGGCGCATCCTACGAGCAGTACTTC.

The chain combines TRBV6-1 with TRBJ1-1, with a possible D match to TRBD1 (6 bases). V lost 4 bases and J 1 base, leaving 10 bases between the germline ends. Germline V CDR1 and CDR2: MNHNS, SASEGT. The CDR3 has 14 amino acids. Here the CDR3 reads CASSVQGWNTEAFF. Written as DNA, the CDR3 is TGTGCCAGCAGTGTACAGGGTTGGAACACTGAAGCTTTCTTT.

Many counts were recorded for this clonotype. The CDR3 region has the DNA TGTGCCAGCAGTGGACAGGGCGGGGAGACCCAGTACTTC. Translating it yields CASSGQGGETQYF. This chain joins TRBV2 and TRBJ2-5; 7 nucleotides line up with TRBD1. Germline values: CDR1 SNHLY, CDR2 FYNNEI. The J segment lost 5 bases and the V segment lost 4 bases, leaving 4 bases of the junction unmatched. The CDR3 extends over 13 amino acids.

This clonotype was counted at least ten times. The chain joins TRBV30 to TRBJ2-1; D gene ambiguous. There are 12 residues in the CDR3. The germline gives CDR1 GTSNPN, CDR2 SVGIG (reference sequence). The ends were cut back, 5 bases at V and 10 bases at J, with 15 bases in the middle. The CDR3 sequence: CAWDTSGQEQFF. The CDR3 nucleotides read TGTGCCTGGGATACCTCTGGTCAAGAGCAGTTCTTC. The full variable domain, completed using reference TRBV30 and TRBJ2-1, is SQTIHQWPATLVQPVGSPLSLECTVEGTSNPNLYWYRQAAGRGLQLLFYSVGIGQISSEVPQNLSASRPQDRQFILSSKKLLLSDSGFYLCAWDTSGQEQFFGPGTRLTVL.

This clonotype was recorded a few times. The CDR3 spells CASSQVAGSGGELFF. Here the CDR3 DNA reads TGTGCCAGCAGCCAAGTCGCAGGGTCCGGCGGGGAGCTGTTTTTT. This chain connects TRBV14 to TRBJ2-2; D perhaps matches TRBD1 (5 bases). This CDR3 spans 15 amino acids. V dropped 1 base and J dropped 7 bases, with 13 bases sitting between them. Germline CDR1 reads SGHDN; CDR2 reads FVKESK. Full variable domain (outside the CDR3, taken from reference TRBV14 and TRBJ2-2): EAGVTQFPSHSVIEKGQTVTLRCDPISGHDNLYWYRRVMGKEIKFLLHFVKESKQDESGMPNNRFLAERTGGTYSTLKVQPAELEDSGVYFCASSQVAGSGGELFFGEGSRLTVL.

The CDR3 coding sequence is TGCAGCGTAACTGCTTGGGCGGAGACCCAGTACTTC. Its protein is CSVTAWAETQYF. The genes are TRBV20-1 and TRBJ2-5; D unclear. CDR3 length: 12 amino acids. Germline CDR1 reads DFQATT; CDR2 reads SNEGSKA (reference sequence).

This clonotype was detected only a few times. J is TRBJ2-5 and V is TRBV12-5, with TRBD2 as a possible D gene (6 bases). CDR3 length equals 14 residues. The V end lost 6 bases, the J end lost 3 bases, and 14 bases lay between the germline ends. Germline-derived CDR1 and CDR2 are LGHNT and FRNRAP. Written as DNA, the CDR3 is TGTGCTAGTGGCCTGGGTTGGGGGGAAGAGACCCAGTACTTC. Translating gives CASGLGWGEETQYF.

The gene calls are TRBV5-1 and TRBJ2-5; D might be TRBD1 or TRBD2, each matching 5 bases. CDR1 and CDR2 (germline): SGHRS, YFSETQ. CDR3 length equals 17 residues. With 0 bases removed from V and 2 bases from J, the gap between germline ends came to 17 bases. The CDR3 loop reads CASSLVGDGPPQETQYF. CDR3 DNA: TGCGCCAGCAGCTTGGTGGGGGATGGTCCGCCGCAAGAGACCCAGTACTTC.

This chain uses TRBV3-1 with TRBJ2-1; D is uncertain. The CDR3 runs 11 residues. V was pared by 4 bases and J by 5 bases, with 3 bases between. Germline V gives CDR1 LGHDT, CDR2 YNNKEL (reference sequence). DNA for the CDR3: TGTGCCAGCAGCCTTCACAATGAGCAGTTCTTC. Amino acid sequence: CASSLHNEQFF.

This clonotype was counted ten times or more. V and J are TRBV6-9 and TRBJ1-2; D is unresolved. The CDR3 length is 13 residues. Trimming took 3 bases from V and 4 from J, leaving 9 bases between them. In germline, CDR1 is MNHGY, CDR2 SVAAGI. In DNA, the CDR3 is TGTGCCAGCAGTTACTTGACCGGCTATGGCTACACCTTC. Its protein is CASSYLTGYGYTF.

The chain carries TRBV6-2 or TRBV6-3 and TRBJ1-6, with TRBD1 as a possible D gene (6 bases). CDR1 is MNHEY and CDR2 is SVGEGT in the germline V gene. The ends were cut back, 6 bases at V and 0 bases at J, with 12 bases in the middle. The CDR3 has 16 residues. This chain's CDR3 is CASRGQTSSYNSPLHF. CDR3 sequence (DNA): TGTGCCAGCAGAGGACAGACGAGCTCCTATAATTCACCCCTCCACTTT.

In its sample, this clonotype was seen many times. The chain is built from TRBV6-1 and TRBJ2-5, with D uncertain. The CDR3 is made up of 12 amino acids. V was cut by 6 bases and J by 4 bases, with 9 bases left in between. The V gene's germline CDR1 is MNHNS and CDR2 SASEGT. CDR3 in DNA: TGTGCCAGCAGGGGTATACTAGAGACCCAGTACTTC. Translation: CASRGILETQYF.

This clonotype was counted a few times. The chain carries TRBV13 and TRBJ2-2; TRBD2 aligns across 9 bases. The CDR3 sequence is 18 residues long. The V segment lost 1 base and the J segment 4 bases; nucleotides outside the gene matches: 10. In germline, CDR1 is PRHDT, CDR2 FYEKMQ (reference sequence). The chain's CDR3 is CASSLETVSGSVTGELFF. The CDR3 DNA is TGTGCCAGCAGCTTAGAGACGGTTAGCGGGAGTGTCACCGGGGAGCTGTTTTTT.